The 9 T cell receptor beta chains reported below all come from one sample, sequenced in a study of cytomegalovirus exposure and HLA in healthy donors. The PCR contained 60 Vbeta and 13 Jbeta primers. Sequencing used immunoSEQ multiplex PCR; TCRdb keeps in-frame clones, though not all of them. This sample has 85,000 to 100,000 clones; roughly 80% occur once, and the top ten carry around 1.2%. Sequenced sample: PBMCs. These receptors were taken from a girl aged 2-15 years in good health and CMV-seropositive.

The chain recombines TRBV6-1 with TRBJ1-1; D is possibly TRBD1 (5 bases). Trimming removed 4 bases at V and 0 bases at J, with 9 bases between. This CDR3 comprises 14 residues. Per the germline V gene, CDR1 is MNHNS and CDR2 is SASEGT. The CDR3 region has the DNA TGTGCCAGCAGTGTTGGGACTCTGAACACTGAAGCTTTCTTT. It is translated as CASSVGTLNTEAFF.

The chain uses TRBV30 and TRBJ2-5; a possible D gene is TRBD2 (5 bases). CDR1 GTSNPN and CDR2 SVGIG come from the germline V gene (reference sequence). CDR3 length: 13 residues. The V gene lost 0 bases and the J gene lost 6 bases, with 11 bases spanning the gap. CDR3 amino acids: CAWSVSGRKTQYF. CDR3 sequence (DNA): TGTGCCTGGAGTGTAAGTGGGAGAAAGACCCAGTACTTC.

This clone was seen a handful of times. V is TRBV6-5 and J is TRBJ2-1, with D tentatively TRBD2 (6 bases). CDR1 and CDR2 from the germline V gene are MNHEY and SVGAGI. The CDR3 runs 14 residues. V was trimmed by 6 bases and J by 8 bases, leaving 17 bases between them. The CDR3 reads CASSLDGGSDEQFF. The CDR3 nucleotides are TGTGCCAGCAGCCTCGACGGAGGGAGCGATGAGCAGTTCTTC.

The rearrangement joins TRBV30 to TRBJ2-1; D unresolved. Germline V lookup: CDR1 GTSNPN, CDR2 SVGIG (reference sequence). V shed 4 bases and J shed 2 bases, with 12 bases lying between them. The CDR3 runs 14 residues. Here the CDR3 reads CAWNLGETYNEQFF. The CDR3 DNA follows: TGTGCCTGGAACCTAGGAGAAACCTACAATGAGCAGTTCTTC.

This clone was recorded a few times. The CDR3 DNA sequence: TGTGCCAGCCACGCGGGGGCTGGGGCCAACGTCCTGACTTTC. Translated, it gives CASHAGAGANVLTF. The J gene is TRBJ2-6, the V gene TRBV2; 7 positions agree with TRBD2. CDR1 SNHLY and CDR2 FYNNEI come from the germline V gene. Trimming at V came to 8 bases and at J to 2 bases, leaving 3 bases not matched to a gene. CDR3 length equals 14 residues. Full variable domain (outside the CDR3, taken from reference TRBV2 and TRBJ2-6): EPEVTQTPSHQVTQMGQEVILRCVPISNHLYFYWYRQILGQKVEFLVSFYNNEISEKSEIFDDQFSVERPDGSNFTLKIRSTKLEDSAMYFCASHAGAGANVLTFGAGSRLTVL.

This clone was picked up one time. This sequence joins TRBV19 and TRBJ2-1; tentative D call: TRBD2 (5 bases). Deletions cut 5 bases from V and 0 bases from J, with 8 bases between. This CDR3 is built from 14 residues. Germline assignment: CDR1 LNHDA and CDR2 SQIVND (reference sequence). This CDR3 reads CASSQGSSYNEQFF. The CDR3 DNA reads TGTGCCAGTAGTCAAGGGAGCTCCTACAATGAGCAGTTCTTC.

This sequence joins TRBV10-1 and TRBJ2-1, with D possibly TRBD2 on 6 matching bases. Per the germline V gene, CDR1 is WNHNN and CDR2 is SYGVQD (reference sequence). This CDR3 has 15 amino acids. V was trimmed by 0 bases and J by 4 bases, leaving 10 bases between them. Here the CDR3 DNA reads TGCGCCAGCAGTGAGTCGCCGGAGGGGTACAATGAGCAGTTCTTC. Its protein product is CASSESPEGYNEQFF.

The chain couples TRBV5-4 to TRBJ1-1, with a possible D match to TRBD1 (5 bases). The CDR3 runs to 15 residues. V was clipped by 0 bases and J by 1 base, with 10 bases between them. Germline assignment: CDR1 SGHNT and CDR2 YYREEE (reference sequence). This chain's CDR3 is CASSLVGQGNTEAFF. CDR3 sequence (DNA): TGTGCCAGCAGCTTGGTCGGGCAGGGGAACACTGAAGCTTTCTTT. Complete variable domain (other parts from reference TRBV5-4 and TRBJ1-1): ETGVTQSPTHLIKTRGQQVTLRCSSQSGHNTVSWYQQALGQGPQFIFQYYREEENGRGNFPPRFSGLQFPNYSSELNVNALELDDSALYLCASSLVGQGNTEAFFGQGTRLTVV.

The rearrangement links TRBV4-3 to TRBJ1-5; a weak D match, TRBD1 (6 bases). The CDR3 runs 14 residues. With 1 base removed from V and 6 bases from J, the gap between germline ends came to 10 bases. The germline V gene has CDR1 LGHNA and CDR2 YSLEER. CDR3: CASSQGQGSQPQHF. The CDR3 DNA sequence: TGCGCCAGCAGCCAAGGGCAGGGGAGTCAGCCCCAGCATTTT.